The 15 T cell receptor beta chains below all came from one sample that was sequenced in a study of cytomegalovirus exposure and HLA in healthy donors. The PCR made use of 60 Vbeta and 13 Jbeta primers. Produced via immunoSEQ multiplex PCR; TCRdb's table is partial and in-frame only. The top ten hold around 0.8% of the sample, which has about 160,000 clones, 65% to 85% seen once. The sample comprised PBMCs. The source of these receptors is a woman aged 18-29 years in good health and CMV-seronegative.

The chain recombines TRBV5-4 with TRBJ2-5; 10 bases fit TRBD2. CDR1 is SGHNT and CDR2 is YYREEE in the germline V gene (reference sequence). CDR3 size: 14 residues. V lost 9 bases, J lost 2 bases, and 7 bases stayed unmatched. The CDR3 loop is CATKREGMQETQYF. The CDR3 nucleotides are TGTGCCACCAAGCGGGAGGGGATGCAAGAGACCCAGTACTTC.

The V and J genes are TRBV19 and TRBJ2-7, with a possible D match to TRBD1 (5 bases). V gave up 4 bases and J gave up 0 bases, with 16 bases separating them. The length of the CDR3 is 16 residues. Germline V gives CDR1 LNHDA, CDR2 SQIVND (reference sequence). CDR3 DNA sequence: TGTGCCAGTAGTAGTCCCCGCCAGGGCAACTCCTACGAGCAGTACTTC. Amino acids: CASSSPRQGNSYEQYF.

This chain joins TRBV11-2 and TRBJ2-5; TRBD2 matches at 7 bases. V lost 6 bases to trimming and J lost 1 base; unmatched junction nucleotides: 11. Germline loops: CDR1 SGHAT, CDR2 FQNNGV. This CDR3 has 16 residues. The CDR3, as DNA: TGTGCCAGCAGGAGAATAGCGGGTGAGGTCCAAGAGACCCAGTACTTC. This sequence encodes CASRRIAGEVQETQYF.

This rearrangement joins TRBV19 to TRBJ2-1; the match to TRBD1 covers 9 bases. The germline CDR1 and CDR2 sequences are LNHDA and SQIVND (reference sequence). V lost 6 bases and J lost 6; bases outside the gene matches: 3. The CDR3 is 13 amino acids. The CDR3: CASRGQGSNEQFF. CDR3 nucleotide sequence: TGTGCCAGTAGAGGACAGGGGAGCAATGAGCAGTTCTTC.

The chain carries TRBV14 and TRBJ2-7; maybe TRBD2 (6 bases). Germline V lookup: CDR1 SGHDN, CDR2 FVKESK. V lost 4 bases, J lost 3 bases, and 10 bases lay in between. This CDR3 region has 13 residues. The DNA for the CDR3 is TGTGCCAGCAGCCCCTCCGGGGGCTACGAGCAGTACTTC. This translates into CASSPSGGYEQYF.

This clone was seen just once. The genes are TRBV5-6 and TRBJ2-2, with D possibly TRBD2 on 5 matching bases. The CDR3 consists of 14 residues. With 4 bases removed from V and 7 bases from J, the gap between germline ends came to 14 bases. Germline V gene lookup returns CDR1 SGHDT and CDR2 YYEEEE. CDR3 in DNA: TGTGCCAGCAGCCTGGACCCGGCGGGCGGGGAGCTGTTTTTT. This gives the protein CASSLDPAGGELFF.

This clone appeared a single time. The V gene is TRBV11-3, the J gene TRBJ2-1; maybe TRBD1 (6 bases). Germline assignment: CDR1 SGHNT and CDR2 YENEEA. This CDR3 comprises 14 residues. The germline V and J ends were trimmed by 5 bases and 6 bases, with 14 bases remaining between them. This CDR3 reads CASSAGQISNEQFF. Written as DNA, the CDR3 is TGTGCCAGCAGCGCTGGACAGATCTCCAATGAGCAGTTCTTC.

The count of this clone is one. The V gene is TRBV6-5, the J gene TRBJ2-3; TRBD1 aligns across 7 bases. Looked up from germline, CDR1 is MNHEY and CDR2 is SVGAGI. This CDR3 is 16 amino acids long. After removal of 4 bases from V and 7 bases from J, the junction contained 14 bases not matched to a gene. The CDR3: CASSSPTGKSEYTQYF. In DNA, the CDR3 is TGTGCCAGCAGTTCCCCGACAGGGAAATCCGAATATACGCAGTATTTT.

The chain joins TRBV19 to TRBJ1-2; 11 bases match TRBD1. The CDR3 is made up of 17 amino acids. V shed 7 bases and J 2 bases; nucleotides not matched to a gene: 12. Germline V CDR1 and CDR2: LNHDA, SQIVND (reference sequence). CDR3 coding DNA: TGTGCCAGTACTCTACCCTGGGGACAGGGGGACAACTATGGCTACACCTTC. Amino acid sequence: CASTLPWGQGDNYGYTF.

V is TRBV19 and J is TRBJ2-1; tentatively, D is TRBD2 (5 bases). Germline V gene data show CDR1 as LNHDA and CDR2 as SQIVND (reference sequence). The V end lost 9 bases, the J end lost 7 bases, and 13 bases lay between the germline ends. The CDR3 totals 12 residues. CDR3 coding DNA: TGTGCCAGCGGAAAAGGAGGAAATGAGCAGTTCTTC. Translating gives CASGKGGNEQFF. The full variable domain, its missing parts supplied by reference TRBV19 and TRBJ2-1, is DGGITQSPKYLFRKEGQNVTLSCEQNLNHDAMYWYRQDPGQGLRLIYYSQIVNDFQKGDIAEGYSVSREKKESFPLTVTSAQKNPTAFYLCASGKGGNEQFFGPGTRLTVL.

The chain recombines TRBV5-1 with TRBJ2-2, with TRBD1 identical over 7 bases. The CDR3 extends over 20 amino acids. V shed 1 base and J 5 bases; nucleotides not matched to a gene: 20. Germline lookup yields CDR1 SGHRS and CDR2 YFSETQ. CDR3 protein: CASSLFMAFQGGAGTGELFF. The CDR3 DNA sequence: TGCGCCAGCAGCTTGTTCATGGCATTCCAAGGGGGCGCCGGGACCGGGGAGCTGTTTTTT.

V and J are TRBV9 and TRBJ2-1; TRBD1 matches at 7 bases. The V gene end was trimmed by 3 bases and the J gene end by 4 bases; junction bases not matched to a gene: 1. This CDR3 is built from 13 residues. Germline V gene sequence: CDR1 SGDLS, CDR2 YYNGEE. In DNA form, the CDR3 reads TGTGCCAGCAGCGAGACAGGGTACAATGAGCAGTTCTTC. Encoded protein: CASSETGYNEQFF.

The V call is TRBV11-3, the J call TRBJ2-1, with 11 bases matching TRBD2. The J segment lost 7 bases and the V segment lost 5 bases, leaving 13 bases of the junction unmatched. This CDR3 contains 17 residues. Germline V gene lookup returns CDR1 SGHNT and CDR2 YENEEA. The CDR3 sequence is CASSPRGVSGRANEQFF. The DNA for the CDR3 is TGTGCCAGCAGCCCTCGGGGGGTTAGCGGGAGGGCGAATGAGCAGTTCTTC.

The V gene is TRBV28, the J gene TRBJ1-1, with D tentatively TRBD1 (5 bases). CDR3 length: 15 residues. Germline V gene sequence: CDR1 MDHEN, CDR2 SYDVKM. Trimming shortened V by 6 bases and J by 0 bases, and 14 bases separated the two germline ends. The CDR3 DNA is TGTGCCAGCAGGATAACAGGCTCCATGAACACTGAAGCTTTCTTT. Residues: CASRITGSMNTEAFF.

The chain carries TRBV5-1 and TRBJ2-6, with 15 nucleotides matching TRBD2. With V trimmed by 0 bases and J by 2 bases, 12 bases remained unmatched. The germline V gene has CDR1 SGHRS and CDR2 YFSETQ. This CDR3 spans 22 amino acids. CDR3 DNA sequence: TGCGCCAGCAGCTTGGGGACTAGCGGGAGGGCCGGAGGTATTCCTGGGGCCAACGTCCTGACTTTC. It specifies CASSLGTSGRAGGIPGANVLTF.